The rows below give T cell receptor beta chains drawn from one sample of a study of blood T cell repertoires in COVID-19. The data were produced by immunoSEQ multiplex PCR, yet TCRdb's version contains in-frame clones alone and is incomplete. Of around 95,000 clones listed, roughly 80% are singletons. Sequencing used peripheral blood. Every receptor here comes from a woman of 80 years or more with acute or convalescent COVID-19. The CDR3 runs from the conserved cysteine through the conserved F or W. A D gene is named only where the DNA matches it firmly. Rows may omit the clone size; those that give it use once, few, many or a size class.

v_call: TRBV7-3
d_call: TRBD1
j_call: TRBJ2-3
clone_size: .
cdr3_nt: TGTGCCAGTTCGGACAGGGCCAGCACAGATACGCAGTATTTT
cdr3_aa: CASSDRASTDTQYF

v_call: TRBV6-6
d_call: .
j_call: TRBJ1-3
clone_size: few
cdr3_nt: TGTGCCAGCAGCCGAGACAGAAGGGACACCATATATTTT
cdr3_aa: CASSRDRRDTIYF

v_call: TRBV9
d_call: .
j_call: TRBJ1-1
clone_size: .
cdr3_nt: TGTGCCAGCAGCTCTCCCCAGGGGCCCTTACAACTGAACACTGAAGCTTTCTTT
cdr3_aa: CASSSPQGPLQLNTEAFF

v_call: TRBV7-8
d_call: TRBD1
j_call: TRBJ2-7
clone_size: .
cdr3_nt: TGTGCCAGCAGCGCATACAGGGGAAAGTTAGGCGAGCAGTACTTC
cdr3_aa: CASSAYRGKLGEQYF

v_call: TRBV24-1
d_call: TRBD1
j_call: TRBJ1-4
clone_size: .
cdr3_nt: TGTGCCACCAGTGACCCGACAGGGTTAGATGAAAAACTGTTTTTT
cdr3_aa: CATSDPTGLDEKLFF

v_call: TRBV30
d_call: .
j_call: TRBJ1-3
clone_size: .
cdr3_nt: TGTGCCTGGAGTGGAGGGATGGCTAACTCTGGAAACACCATATATTTT
cdr3_aa: CAWSGGMANSGNTIYF

v_call: TRBV5-6
d_call: TRBD2
j_call: TRBJ2-1
clone_size: .
cdr3_nt: TGTGCCAGCAGCTTGGAACGGGGGGAGATTTTCAATGAGCAGTTCTTC
cdr3_aa: CASSLERGEIFNEQFF

v_call: TRBV5-1
d_call: TRBD1
j_call: TRBJ1-3
clone_size: .
cdr3_nt: TGCGCCAGCAGCCTCCCGATGACAGGGTCTGGAAACACCATATATTTT
cdr3_aa: CASSLPMTGSGNTIYF

v_call: TRBV6-2/TRBV6-3
d_call: TRBD2
j_call: TRBJ2-2
clone_size: few
cdr3_nt: TGTGCCAGCAGTCAGACTAGCGGGGTCAACACCGGGGAGCTGTTTTTT
cdr3_aa: CASSQTSGVNTGELFF

v_call: TRBV7-9
d_call: .
j_call: TRBJ1-1
clone_size: many
cdr3_nt: TGTGCCAGCAGCCTGGACATCGGCACTGAAGCTTTCTTT
cdr3_aa: CASSLDIGTEAFF

v_call: TRBV6-5
d_call: .
j_call: TRBJ1-6
clone_size: .
cdr3_nt: TGTGCCAGCAGTCCCTCGGGTAGCAATTCACCCCTCCACTTT
cdr3_aa: CASSPSGSNSPLHF

v_call: TRBV11-3
d_call: TRBD1
j_call: TRBJ2-3
clone_size: .
cdr3_nt: TGTGCCAGCAGCAACCGTGGGGTGGACAGGGGGCGAACAGATACGCAGTATTTT
cdr3_aa: CASSNRGVDRGRTDTQYF

v_call: TRBV15
d_call: .
j_call: TRBJ1-2
clone_size: .
cdr3_nt: TGTGCCACCAACAACCCTTCTGACAGACTTTATGGCTACACCTTC
cdr3_aa: CATNNPSDRLYGYTF

v_call: TRBV5-5
d_call: .
j_call: TRBJ2-1
clone_size: .
cdr3_nt: TGTGCCAGCGCCACCCGAGGTTGGGTTCAAGTTATTGGGTCCTACAATGAGCAGTTCTTC
cdr3_aa: CASATRGWVQVIGSYNEQFF

v_call: TRBV5-4
d_call: .
j_call: TRBJ2-3
clone_size: once
cdr3_nt: TGTGCCAGCAGCTTACGACCCGCGGATGGAGATACGCAGTATTTT
cdr3_aa: CASSLRPADGDTQYF

v_call: TRBV24-1
d_call: TRBD1
j_call: TRBJ1-1
clone_size: .
cdr3_nt: TGTGCCACCAGGCCCATGCACGGGACAGATTCCATGAACACTGAAGCTTTCTTT
cdr3_aa: CATRPMHGTDSMNTEAFF

v_call: TRBV2
d_call: .
j_call: TRBJ1-2
clone_size: .
cdr3_nt: TGTGCCAGCAGTTATAACAGGGAATATGGCTACACCTTC
cdr3_aa: CASSYNREYGYTF

v_call: TRBV30
d_call: .
j_call: TRBJ2-7
clone_size: .
cdr3_nt: TGTGCCTGGAGTGTAAGGGGGGGAGAGCAGTACTTC
cdr3_aa: CAWSVRGGEQYF

v_call: TRBV5-1
d_call: TRBD2
j_call: TRBJ2-7
clone_size: .
cdr3_nt: TGCGCCAGCTCGGGACTAGCGGGGGGCACTGGAGAGCAGTACTTC
cdr3_aa: CASSGLAGGTGEQYF

v_call: TRBV30
d_call: .
j_call: TRBJ1-2
clone_size: .
cdr3_nt: TGTGCCTGGACCGGGGGGGATTATGGCTACACCTTC
cdr3_aa: CAWTGGDYGYTF

v_call: TRBV2
d_call: .
j_call: TRBJ1-5
clone_size: .
cdr3_nt: TGTGCTAGCGCTTACTGGGGGGATCAGCCCCAGCATTTT
cdr3_aa: CASAYWGDQPQHF

v_call: TRBV28
d_call: .
j_call: TRBJ1-1
clone_size: .
cdr3_nt: TGTGCCAGCAGGTATCCTATTGGGCGCGGGACTGAAGCTTTCTTT
cdr3_aa: CASRYPIGRGTEAFF

v_call: TRBV20-1
d_call: .
j_call: TRBJ2-1
clone_size: .
cdr3_nt: TGCAGTGCTAGAGATATGGGCTCCCAGTTCTTC
cdr3_aa: CSARDMGSQFF

v_call: TRBV7-9
d_call: .
j_call: TRBJ1-1
clone_size: .
cdr3_nt: TGTGCCAGCAGTTTCGGGGAGGCTGAAGCTTTCTTT
cdr3_aa: CASSFGEAEAFF

v_call: TRBV7-2
d_call: TRBD1
j_call: TRBJ2-5
clone_size: .
cdr3_nt: TGTGCCAGCAGCCCCGAGACAGGGTCGCTAGAGACCCAGTACTTC
cdr3_aa: CASSPETGSLETQYF

v_call: TRBV10-3
d_call: TRBD2
j_call: TRBJ2-3
clone_size: once
cdr3_nt: TGTGCCATCAGAGGTGGGACTAGCAAAATTACTAGCACAGATACGCAGTATTTT
cdr3_aa: CAIRGGTSKITSTDTQYF

v_call: TRBV12-5
d_call: TRBD1
j_call: TRBJ1-2
clone_size: .
cdr3_nt: TGTGCTAGTGGTTCCCGATCAGGGGGCTATGGCTACACCTTC
cdr3_aa: CASGSRSGGYGYTF

v_call: TRBV13
d_call: .
j_call: TRBJ1-4
clone_size: .
cdr3_nt: TGTGCCAGCAGCTTGGGCCAGGTTGGTGAAAAACTGTTTTTT
cdr3_aa: CASSLGQVGEKLFF

v_call: TRBV7-2
d_call: .
j_call: TRBJ1-2
clone_size: .
cdr3_nt: TGTGCCAGCAGCCTCAACGCGGGCAGGGGAATATTTGGCTACACCTTC
cdr3_aa: CASSLNAGRGIFGYTF

v_call: TRBV28
d_call: TRBD2
j_call: TRBJ2-3
clone_size: .
cdr3_nt: TGTGCCAGCAGTTTACCTCCGACTAGCGGGGACACAGATACGCAGTATTTT
cdr3_aa: CASSLPPTSGDTDTQYF

v_call: TRBV6-5
d_call: TRBD1
j_call: TRBJ1-1
clone_size: .
cdr3_nt: TGTGCCAGCAGTTCGGGACAGGGGAAAACTGAAGCTTTCTTT
cdr3_aa: CASSSGQGKTEAFF

v_call: TRBV27
d_call: .
j_call: TRBJ1-5
clone_size: .
cdr3_nt: TGTGCCAGCAGTTTGAGTTGGGAGGGCAATCAGCCCCAGCATTTT
cdr3_aa: CASSLSWEGNQPQHF

v_call: TRBV4-3
d_call: .
j_call: TRBJ1-6
clone_size: .
cdr3_nt: TGCGCCAGCAGCCAAGGGCCGGGTTTATCACCCCTCCACTTT
cdr3_aa: CASSQGPGLSPLHF

v_call: TRBV24-1
d_call: TRBD2
j_call: TRBJ2-1
clone_size: .
cdr3_nt: TGTGCCACCGGGAGGGCGGGGAGGGATGAGCAGTTCTTC
cdr3_aa: CATGRAGRDEQFF

v_call: TRBV10-3
d_call: TRBD2
j_call: TRBJ2-1
clone_size: .
cdr3_nt: TGTGCCATCAGTGAGTCGATTACTAGCGGGGGTAATGAGCAGTTCTTC
cdr3_aa: CAISESITSGGNEQFF

v_call: TRBV6-4
d_call: .
j_call: TRBJ2-2
clone_size: .
cdr3_nt: TGTGCCAGCAGTGGCGGGAACACCGGGGAGCTGTTTTTT
cdr3_aa: CASSGGNTGELFF

v_call: TRBV7-8
d_call: TRBD1
j_call: TRBJ1-2
clone_size: .
cdr3_nt: TGTGCCAGCAGCTTAAGACAGGGAGAGTATGGCTACACCTTC
cdr3_aa: CASSLRQGEYGYTF

v_call: TRBV19
d_call: .
j_call: TRBJ2-6
clone_size: .
cdr3_nt: TGTGCCAGTAGTATAGGTGTGTGGCACTCTGGGGCCAACGTCCTGACTTTC
cdr3_aa: CASSIGVWHSGANVLTF

v_call: TRBV19
d_call: .
j_call: TRBJ1-2
clone_size: .
cdr3_nt: TGTGCCAGTAGTATACAGGGGAGCTATGGCTACACCTTC
cdr3_aa: CASSIQGSYGYTF

v_call: TRBV6-2/TRBV6-3
d_call: TRBD2
j_call: TRBJ2-3
clone_size: .
cdr3_nt: TGTGCCAGCAGTCGACTAGCGGGGGGCACAGATACGCAGTATTTT
cdr3_aa: CASSRLAGGTDTQYF

v_call: TRBV27
d_call: TRBD1
j_call: TRBJ2-1
clone_size: .
cdr3_nt: TGTGCCAGCAGGTACGACAGGGACTCCTACAATGAGCAGTTCTTC
cdr3_aa: CASRYDRDSYNEQFF

v_call: TRBV7-9
d_call: .
j_call: TRBJ1-1
clone_size: .
cdr3_nt: TGTGCCAGCAGCTTGGAGAGTGAAGCTTTCTTT
cdr3_aa: CASSLESEAFF

v_call: TRBV28
d_call: .
j_call: TRBJ1-2
clone_size: once
cdr3_nt: TGTGCCAGCAGTTTAAACAGTAACTATGGCTACACCTTC
cdr3_aa: CASSLNSNYGYTF

v_call: TRBV28
d_call: .
j_call: TRBJ2-5
clone_size: .
cdr3_nt: TGTGCCGCAGCAGGAGGCAAAGAGACCCAGTACTTC
cdr3_aa: CAAAGGKETQYF